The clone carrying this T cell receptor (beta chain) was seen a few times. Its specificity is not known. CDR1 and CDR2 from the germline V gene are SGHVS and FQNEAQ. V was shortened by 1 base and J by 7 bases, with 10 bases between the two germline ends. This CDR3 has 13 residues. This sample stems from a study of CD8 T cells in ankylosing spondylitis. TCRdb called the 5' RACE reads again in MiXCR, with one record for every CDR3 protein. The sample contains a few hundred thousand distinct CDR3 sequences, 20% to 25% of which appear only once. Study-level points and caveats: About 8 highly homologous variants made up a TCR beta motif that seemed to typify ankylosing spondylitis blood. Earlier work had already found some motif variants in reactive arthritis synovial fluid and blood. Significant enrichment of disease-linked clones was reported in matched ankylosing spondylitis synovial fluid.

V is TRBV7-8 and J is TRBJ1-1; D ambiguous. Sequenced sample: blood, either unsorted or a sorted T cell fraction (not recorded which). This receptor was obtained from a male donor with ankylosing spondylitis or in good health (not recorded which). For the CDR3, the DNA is TGTGCCAGCAGCTTAGTGGTAGTGAGTGAAGCTTTCTTT. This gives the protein CASSLVVVSEAFF.